This T cell receptor (beta chain) was captured by sequencing in a study of cytomegalovirus exposure and HLA in healthy donors. The study, taken as a whole, reports: There were reportedly fewer N-insertions in an Asian-associated ancestry cluster than the approximately 670-donor mean, in a later analysis. Later genetic work tied a missense DCLRE1C variant to beta-chain V and J trimming. Across HLA loci, a later analysis found differing TCR association rates, with DRB1 most and HLA-C fewest.

The PCR used 60 Vbeta and 13 Jbeta primers. The repertoire was sequenced with immunoSEQ multiplex PCR; TCRdb's copy has only in-frame clones and lacks some. The sample shows about 170,000 clones, 70% to 80% of them seen only once. About this clone itself: Its specificity is unknown.

Germline trimming cut 4 bases from V and 5 bases from J; bases unmatched to any gene: 5. CDR1 and CDR2 from the germline V gene are SGDLS and YYNGEE. The CDR3 runs 14 residues. Sequences were obtained from PBMCs. The chain employs TRBV9 and TRBJ1-4, with 7 bases identical to TRBD1. The source of this sequence is a woman aged 25 to 39 in good health and CMV-seropositive. CDR3 nucleotides: TGTGCCAGCAGCCGGGACAGCCCCAATGAAAAACTGTTTTTT. This codes for CASSRDSPNEKLFF.